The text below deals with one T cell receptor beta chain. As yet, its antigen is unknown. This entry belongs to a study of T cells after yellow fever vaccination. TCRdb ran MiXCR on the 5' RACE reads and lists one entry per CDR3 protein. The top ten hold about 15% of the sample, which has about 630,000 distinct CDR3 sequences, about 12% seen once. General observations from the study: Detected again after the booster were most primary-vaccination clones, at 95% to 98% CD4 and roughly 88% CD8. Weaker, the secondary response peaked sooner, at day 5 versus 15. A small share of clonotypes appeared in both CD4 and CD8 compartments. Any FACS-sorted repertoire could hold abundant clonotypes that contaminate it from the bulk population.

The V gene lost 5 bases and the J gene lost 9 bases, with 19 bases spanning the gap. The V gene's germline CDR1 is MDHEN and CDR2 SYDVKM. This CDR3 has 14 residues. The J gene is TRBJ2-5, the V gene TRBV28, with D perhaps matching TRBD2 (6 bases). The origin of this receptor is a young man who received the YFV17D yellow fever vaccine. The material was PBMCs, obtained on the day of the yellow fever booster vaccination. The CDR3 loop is CASSGRDWQFSQYF. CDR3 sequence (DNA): TGTGCCAGCAGTGGCCGGGACTGGCAGTTTTCCCAGTACTTC. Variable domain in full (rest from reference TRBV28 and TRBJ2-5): DVKVTQSSRYLVKRTGEKVFLECVQDMDHENMFWYRQDPGLGLRLIYFSYDVKMKEKGDIPEGYSVSREKKERFSLILESASTNQTSMYLCASSGRDWQFSQYFGPGTRLLVL.